Below are 5 T cell receptor beta chains sequenced from a single sample in a study of T cells in localized non-small cell lung cancer. Profiled with immunoSEQ multiplex PCR; TCRdb holds only in-frame clones, not every one. This sample has roughly 34,000 clones, with nearly 80% found just once. The material was peripheral blood, obtained before any cancer treatment. All receptors come from a male donor older than 55 with stage II squamous cell lung carcinoma.

The table lists this clone with a count of one. The CDR3 DNA follows: TGTGCCAGCAGCTTAGTGGGTCGGGGGGCTTATAGCAATCAGCCCCAGCATTTT. It translates to CASSLVGRGAYSNQPQHF. The gene calls are TRBV7-6 and TRBJ1-5; a possible D gene is TRBD1 (6 bases). The CDR3 sequence is 18 residues long. Trimming left V 1 base short and J 0 bases short, with 16 bases between. Germline lookup yields CDR1 SGHVS and CDR2 FNYEAQ.

The genes are TRBV7-9 and TRBJ2-7; 7 bases map to TRBD1. In germline, CDR1 is SEHNR, CDR2 FQNEAQ (reference sequence). Trimming at V came to 5 bases and at J to 6 bases, leaving 10 bases not matched to a gene. CDR3 size: 14 residues. The CDR3 coding sequence is TGTGCCAGCAGCCCCCAGGGACAGTTCAGCGAGCAGTACTTC. The encoded protein is CASSPQGQFSEQYF.

J is TRBJ2-2 and V is TRBV6-4, with 9 bases that match TRBD1. After removal of 6 bases from V and 1 base from J, the junction contained 0 bases not matched to a gene. Germline assignment: CDR1 MRHNA and CDR2 SNTAGT. The CDR3 spans 14 residues. CDR3 nucleotide sequence: TGTGCCAGCAGGGGACAGGGGAACACCGGGGAGCTGTTTTTT. Translation: CASRGQGNTGELFF.

This chain joins TRBV18 and TRBJ2-5; D uncertain. Germline V gene lookup returns CDR1 KGHSH and CDR2 LQKENI. There are 11 residues in the CDR3. Trimming took 3 bases from V and 5 from J, leaving 4 bases between them. CDR3 region: CASSPGETQYF. Here the CDR3 DNA reads TGTGCCAGCTCACCGGGGGAGACCCAGTACTTC. The full variable domain, its missing parts supplied by reference TRBV18 and TRBJ2-5, is NAGVMQNPRHLVRRRGQEARLRCSPMKGHSHVYWYRQLPEEGLKFMVYLQKENIIDESGMPKERFSAEFPKEGPSILRIQQVVRGDSAAYFCASSPGETQYFGPGTRLLVL.

The J gene is TRBJ1-6, the V gene TRBV25-1; D is unclear. The CDR3 loop spans 16 amino acids. Trimming cost V 7 bases and J 0 bases, with 13 bases left between them. Germline V CDR1 and CDR2: MGHDK, SYGVNS. The CDR3 DNA reads as TGTGCCAGCAAGGCCGACGGGAGCTCCTATAATTCACCCCTCCACTTT. As protein: CASKADGSSYNSPLHF.